Listed below are T cell receptor beta chains from one sample, sequenced in a study of glioma-infiltrating T cells after dendritic cell vaccination. Assay used: immunoSEQ multiplex PCR; TCRdb lists only in-frame clones, some missing. The sample lists about 92,000 clones, 80% to 90% occurring once. The specimen was blood, collected before dendritic cell vaccination. These receptors were collected from a human donor with glioblastoma. Both conserved end residues are part of each CDR3. A D gene is named only where the DNA matches it firmly. Only part of the rows carry a size: once, few, many, or a class if the clone is expanded.

j_gene,abundance,v_gene,d_gene,CDR3nt,CDR3aa
TRBJ1-2,.,TRBV5-1,.,TGCGCCAGCAGCCTCGTTGGACAATTGGACTATGGCTACACCTTC,CASSLVGQLDYGYTF
TRBJ2-7,.,TRBV28,.,TGTGCCAGCGAAGCGGAGTCCTACGAGCAGTACTTC,CASEAESYEQYF
TRBJ2-5,.,TRBV5-1,.,TGCGCCAGCGAGGGCACGCAAGAGACCCAGTACTTC,CASEGTQETQYF
TRBJ2-7,.,TRBV7-3,TRBD2,TGTGCCAGCAGCTTACTAGCGGGGGAGCAGTACTTC,CASSLLAGEQYF
TRBJ2-7,.,TRBV5-1,TRBD2,TGCGCCAGCAGCGAGGGACTAAAGCCCTACGAGCAGTACTTC,CASSEGLKPYEQYF
TRBJ2-3,.,TRBV28,TRBD2,TGTGCCAGCAGTCCCAGCGGGAGCCTGGGAGATACGCAGTATTTT,CASSPSGSLGDTQYF
TRBJ2-7,.,TRBV15,TRBD1,TGTGCCACCAGCAGAGTAGTAGGACAGGGCTCCTACGAGCAGTACTTC,CATSRVVGQGSYEQYF
TRBJ2-7,.,TRBV7-2,TRBD2,TGTGCCAGCAGCTTACCCGGGGGGGCCTACGAGCAGTACTTC,CASSLPGGAYEQYF
TRBJ2-7,.,TRBV6-5,.,TGTGCCAGCAGGGATTACAGAAAGCAGTACTTC,CASRDYRKQYF
TRBJ2-1,.,TRBV7-8,TRBD2,TGTGCCAGCAGTAGCGGGAGTATAAATGAGCAGTTCTTC,CASSSGSINEQFF
TRBJ2-7,.,TRBV30,.,TGTGCCTGGAGGCGGACAGGGAGGGGCGAGCAGTACTTC,CAWRRTGRGEQYF
TRBJ2-3,.,TRBV4-3,.,TGCGCCAGCAGCCAAGTTACAGACAGCACAGATACGCAGTATTTT,CASSQVTDSTDTQYF
TRBJ2-7,.,TRBV7-9,.,TGTGCCAGCAATTTAGAAAAAGGGAGTTTGTGGGAGCAGTACTTC,CASNLEKGSLWEQYF
TRBJ2-7,.,TRBV5-1,.,TGCGCCAGCAGCTTGGTAGGGGGGGATTCCTACGAGCAGTACTTC,CASSLVGGDSYEQYF
TRBJ2-3,once,TRBV6-5,.,TGTGCCAGCGCCTCAGGGGGGATGATGCAGTATTTT,CASASGGMMQYF
TRBJ2-2,.,TRBV19,TRBD1,TGTGCCAGTAGTCCTCAGGACAGGGGAGGAACCGGGGAGCTGTTTTTT,CASSPQDRGGTGELFF
TRBJ1-2,.,TRBV29-1,.,TGCAGCGTTGGGGAGGGGGGGGCTGGCTACACCTTC,CSVGEGGAGYTF